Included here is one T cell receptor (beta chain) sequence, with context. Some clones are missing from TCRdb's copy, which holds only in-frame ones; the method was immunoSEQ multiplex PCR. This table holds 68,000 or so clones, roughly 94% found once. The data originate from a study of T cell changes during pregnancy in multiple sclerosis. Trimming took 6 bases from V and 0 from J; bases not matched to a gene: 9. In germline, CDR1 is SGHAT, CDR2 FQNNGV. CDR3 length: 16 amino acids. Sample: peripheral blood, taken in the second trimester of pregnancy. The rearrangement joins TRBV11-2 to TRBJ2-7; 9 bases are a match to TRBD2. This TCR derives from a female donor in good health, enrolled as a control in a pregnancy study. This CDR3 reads CASSAGTSLLSYEQYF. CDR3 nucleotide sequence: TGTGCCAGCAGTGCCGGGACTAGCTTGCTCTCCTACGAGCAGTACTTC.